The clone carrying this TCR beta chain was recorded at least ten times. The antigen is unknown. Both groups were predominantly of Caucasian heritage. Each donor provided about 5 to 9 ml of heparinized whole blood. Profiled with immunoSEQ multiplex PCR; TCRdb holds only in-frame clones, not every one. The specimen gives 35,000 to 55,000 clones without singletons; the ten biggest hold about 10%. The sample originates from a study of T cell clonality in common variable immunodeficiency. General study points: Fewer TCRbeta clones were shared among CVID subjects than controls. Fewer deletions and N-nucleotide insertions were reportedly seen in common variable immunodeficiency TCR beta sequences.

This TCR came from a person between 18 and 75 years old in good health. The sequenced sample consisted of peripheral blood mononuclear cells.

The sequenced CDR3 bases are TGTGCCAGCAGCCGACAGGGAAACTATGGC. Protein sequence: CASSRQGNYG. The whole CDR3 reads CASSRQGNYGYTF. The chain employs TRBV6-2 or TRBV6-3 and TRBJ1-2; 7 bases are a match to TRBD1. The read comes to an end 3 residues before the CDR3 does, leaving the germline J gene to fill in the end. Germline V gives CDR1 MNHEY, CDR2 SVGEGT. This CDR3 is 13 amino acids long. V dropped 6 bases and J dropped 2; count of bases not matched to a gene: 3.